A selection of T cell receptor beta chains follows, all from one sample in a study of identical twins. TCRdb ran MiXCR on the 5' RACE reads and lists one entry per CDR3 protein. The repertoire holds nearly 200,000 distinct CDR3 sequences, with approximately 15% as singletons. The same specimen was also included in a second study, on T cells expressing NK-cell markers.

Sequencing was performed on CD8+ T cells sorted from blood. These receptors came from a young woman in good health. CDR3s include the opening cysteine and the closing phenylalanine or tryptophan. Fields, in order: J gene, D gene, V gene, clone size, CDR3 DNA, CDR3 protein. A D gene is named only where the DNA matches it firmly. Size values are once, few and many counts, or a class for expanded clones, and some rows have none.

>TRBJ2-5|-|TRBV11-2|-
TGTGCCAGCAGCTACACTGAGGAGGAGACCCAGTACTTC
CASSYTEEETQYF
>TRBJ2-2|-|TRBV4-2|-
TGTGCCAGCAGCCCGGGTTCCACCTGGGAGCTGTTTTTT
CASSPGSTWELFF
>TRBJ1-1|-|TRBV12-3/TRBV12-4|-
TGTGCCAGCAGTTTAGGCGCAGCTGCGAACACTGAAGCTTTCTTT
CASSLGAAANTEAFF
>TRBJ1-1|-|TRBV27|-
TGTGCCAGCAGAACGGGGAGACTGAACACTGAAGCTTTCTTT
CASRTGRLNTEAFF
>TRBJ2-1|-|TRBV7-9|-
TGTGCCAGCAGCTTAACCTATTTGGATGAGCAGTTCTTC
CASSLTYLDEQFF
>TRBJ1-4|-|TRBV7-8|-
TGTGCCAGCAGCCAGGCCCTGCGAGAAAAACTGTTTTTT
CASSQALREKLFF
>TRBJ2-2|-|TRBV5-5|few
TGTGCCAGCAGCTTTTGGACCCCGCCCCCCGGGGAGCTGTTTTTT
CASSFWTPPPGELFF
>TRBJ1-6|-|TRBV7-9|few
TGTGCCAGCAGCTTACCCCCAAGGCTAGAGAATTCACCCCTCCACTTT
CASSLPPRLENSPLHF
>TRBJ2-1|-|TRBV9|few
TGTGCCAGCAGCGTAGAGGTAGGGGTGTCCTACAATGAGCAGTTCTTC
CASSVEVGVSYNEQFF
>TRBJ2-7|-|TRBV2|-
TGTGCCAGCAGTCTACCGGGTAGGGGGGAGCAGTACTTC
CASSLPGRGEQYF
>TRBJ2-1|TRBD2|TRBV9|few
TGTGCCAGCAGCCACGGGACTAGCGGGGGGTCCTACAATGAGCAGTTCTTC
CASSHGTSGGSYNEQFF
>TRBJ2-1|-|TRBV29-1|few
TGCAGCGTTGTAGGGCTAGCAGGTGAGCAGTTCTTC
CSVVGLAGEQFF
>TRBJ1-3|-|TRBV12-3/TRBV12-4|many
TGTGCCAGCAGTCCCGCTGGGAGCTCTGGAAACACCATATATTTT
CASSPAGSSGNTIYF
>TRBJ2-7|-|TRBV9|-
TGTGCCAGCAGCGTAGATACAGACGAGCAGTACTTC
CASSVDTDEQYF
>TRBJ2-1|TRBD2|TRBV12-3/TRBV12-4|-
TGTGCCAGCACCCCCGGGACTAGCGGAGACAATGAGCAGTTCTTC
CASTPGTSGDNEQFF
>TRBJ2-5|-|TRBV15|-
TGTGCCACCAGCCTACGGGACCCCGGGCGTGGAACCCAGTACTTC
CATSLRDPGRGTQYF
>TRBJ2-7|TRBD2|TRBV27|few
TGTGCCAGCAGACGGACAACTAGCGGGAGACTCGAGCAGTACTTC
CASRRTTSGRLEQYF
>TRBJ1-1|TRBD1|TRBV7-2|-
TGTGCCAGCAGCAATCCGGGACAGGGTAATACTGAAGCTTTCTTT
CASSNPGQGNTEAFF
>TRBJ2-7|TRBD2|TRBV12-3/TRBV12-4|few
TGTGCCAGCAGCGTGGGGAAGCGGGAATACGAGCAGTACTTC
CASSVGKREYEQYF
>TRBJ2-1|TRBD2|TRBV3-1|few
TGTGCCAGCACCTCAGGGACTAGCGGCCGGAAGGGATACAATGAGCAGTTCTTC
CASTSGTSGRKGYNEQFF
>TRBJ2-1|-|TRBV24-1|-
TGTGCCACCAGTGATTTGTATGCGGGTAACAATGAGCAGTTCTTC
CATSDLYAGNNEQFF
>TRBJ2-5|-|TRBV11-3|-
TGTGCCAGCAGCACCTGGGACAACCACCAAGAGACCCAGTACTTC
CASSTWDNHQETQYF
>TRBJ2-5|TRBD2|TRBV5-1|-
TGCGCCAGCAGCTTGATCGGGAGGAGTCAAGAGACCCAGTACTTC
CASSLIGRSQETQYF
>TRBJ2-7|-|TRBV7-9|few
TGTGCCAGCAGCTTGTTCGACCAGGAGGGCGAGCAGTACTTC
CASSLFDQEGEQYF